The entry below describes one TCR beta chain. Its recognized antigen is unknown. One base away there is no much larger clone; base qualities are not given. This sample was sequenced with an Illumina NovaSeq 6000. TCRalpha and TCRbeta cDNA libraries were constructed by 5'RACE with constant-segment primers, with sample barcodes and unique molecular identifiers being introduced. Trizol reagent was used to extract RNA from every sample. Libraries were amplified in two PCR steps, with a second sample barcode and Illumina TruSeq adapters added in the second step. Sequencing of libraries was performed on an Illumina NovaSeq with 2 x 150 bp paired-end reads. Processing in the source paper ran as follows. The reads were demultiplexed and collapsed into UMI-guided consensus sequences using migec v1.2.7. Using mixcr v2.1.11, the UMI consensuses were aligned to TRA and TRB V and J templates and assembled into clonotypes. Expanded or contracted clonotypes were those called significant by both edgeR and NoisET, with noise models trained on biological replicates. edgeR calls used a false discovery rate-adjusted p below 0.01 and a log2 fold-change threshold of 1. As an exploratory analysis of dynamics, PCA with hierarchical clustering was applied to max-normalized trajectories of the 1000 most abundant clonotypes. Separately sequenced CD4+ and CD8+ repertoires were used to assign the CD4 or CD8 phenotype of responding clones. In TCRdb, the public reads were trimmed at Q25 with fastp and aligned with MiXCR, with productive beta chains retained. Duplicate CDR3 protein sequences are folded into a single record with the most common DNA and genes. The V and J calls come from TCRdb's annotation, not from the publication. This sample is represented by roughly 550,000 distinct CDR3 sequences; 20% of them were singletons. The top ten clones comprise about 12% of the sample.

The junction shows trimming of 5 bases on V and 4 bases on J, and the gene matches do not reach 5 bases of it. Reading the germline V gene (reference sequence) gives CDR1 GTSNPN and CDR2 SVGIG. From its cysteine to its phenylalanine, the CDR3 spans 13 amino acids. Only CDR3 DNA is held: 39 bases, read in frame from base 1. PBMCs were isolated by Ficoll-Paque density gradient centrifugation. The data originate from a study of T-cell memory formation after mild COVID-19 (dated by TCRdb to the early 2020s). With respect to the entire study: Most TCR sequence clusters were specific to one of the two donors. The cohort was made up of two young adult volunteers, one female and one male, who were previously healthy. Longitudinal TCRalpha and TCRbeta repertoire sequencing tracked T-cell clones expanding and contracting after mild COVID-19 in a couple of donors. Findings and caveats that apply to the study as a whole: Some responding clones were detected in pre-infection memory, suggesting pre-existing cross-reactive memory T cells joined the SARS-CoV-2 response. From day 15 to 85, contracting clones showed balanced CD4/CD8 phenotypes, whereas a second wave of clones that expanded from day 15 to 37 leaned towards CD4+. SARS-CoV-2 specificity of the second-wave clones peaking on day 37 was not confirmed. Contracting CD4+ clones appeared mostly in the CM and EM memory subsets, whereas CD8+ clones were enriched in EMRA. The study covered only a couple of mild cases, and larger cohorts including severe cases with pre-infection samples were considered necessary.

This TCR came from an adult woman who had mild COVID-19 (a few samples of this study predate the infection). The sample titles of this study are shuffled in the database, so cell type and time point are left out; the donor was told from shared clones. Sequencing was done on a sample of PBMCs or a T cell subset sorted from them (not recorded which). The rearranged chain carries TRBV30 and TRBJ1-2; 9 bases in the middle match TRBD1. The CDR3 has the sequence CAWGTGSSYGYTF. The DNA is as follows: TGTGCCTGGGGGACAGGGTCATCCTATGGCTACACCTTC.